A single sample gave rise to the 22 T cell receptor beta chains below, sequenced in a study of cytomegalovirus exposure and HLA in healthy donors. The primer mix had 60 Vbeta and 13 Jbeta primers. The protocol was immunoSEQ multiplex PCR, while the TCRdb copy is restricted to in-frame clones and leaves out a portion. The sample yields 120,000 or so clones, about 75% seen once. The material sequenced was PBMCs. Receptor source: a man aged 60 to 75 in good health and CMV-seropositive.

The chain employs TRBV4-1 and TRBJ2-1; 15 bases are a match to TRBD2. Trimming at V came to 4 bases and at J to 8 bases, leaving 9 bases not matched to a gene. Germline V lookup: CDR1 MGHRA, CDR2 YSYEKL. The CDR3 has 17 amino acids. The CDR3 coding sequence is TGCGCCAGCAGCCGCGCCGGGACTAGCGGGGGGCGGTATGAGCAGTTCTTC. Translation gives CASSRAGTSGGRYEQFF.

This chain links TRBV11-2 with TRBJ2-7; TRBD2 is a possible D gene (5 bases). Germline V gene sequence: CDR1 SGHAT, CDR2 FQNNGV. CDR3 length: 13 residues. Trimming left V 5 bases short and J 0 bases short, with 8 bases between. CDR3 nucleotide sequence: TGTGCCAGCAGCCCGGACTTCTCCTACGAGCAGTACTTC. It yields the protein CASSPDFSYEQYF.

V and J are TRBV6-5 and TRBJ1-3, with 7 bases fitting TRBD1. Losses at the gene ends were 8 bases for V and 9 bases for J; bases not matched to a gene: 7. This CDR3 contains 12 residues. Germline V gene data show CDR1 as MNHEY and CDR2 as SVGAGI. The DNA of the CDR3 is TGTGCCAGCCGGACAGGCGATCTCACCATATATTTT. It is translated as CASRTGDLTIYF.

The gene calls are TRBV5-8 and TRBJ1-2, with D unresolved. The V gene lost 3 bases and the J gene lost 4 bases, with 7 bases spanning the gap. Germline assignment: CDR1 SGHTS and CDR2 YDEGEE. The CDR3 has 12 amino acids. The CDR3 DNA reads TGTGCCAGCAGCTCTGAGGGCTATGGCTACACCTTC. This codes for CASSSEGYGYTF.

CDR3 residues: CASSLGGWSTEAFF. The CDR3 DNA reads TGTGCCAGCAGCTTAGGGGGCTGGAGCACTGAAGCTTTCTTT. The chain links TRBV7-2 to TRBJ1-1; possible D gene TRBD1, 5 bases. CDR1 is SGHTA, CDR2 FQGNSA, per germline. The V and J ends lost 1 base and 4 bases respectively, with 10 bases between them. The CDR3 runs 14 residues.

The rearrangement joins TRBV11-2 to TRBJ1-2, with 9 bases that match TRBD1. The germline CDR1 and CDR2 sequences are SGHAT and FQNNGV. This CDR3 is 13 amino acids long. J gave up 8 bases and V 8 bases, and 9 bases lay outside the gene matches. This CDR3 is CASPRDRVGGYTF. The CDR3 DNA sequence: TGTGCCAGCCCAAGGGACAGGGTTGGCGGCTACACCTTC.

The V and J genes are TRBV4-1 and TRBJ2-1, with 7 bases matching TRBD1. CDR3 length equals 15 residues. V lost 4 bases, J lost 8 bases, and 11 bases stayed unmatched. Germline V gene lookup returns CDR1 MGHRA and CDR2 YSYEKL. The CDR3 loop is CASSRRPGQRDEQFF. Written as DNA, the CDR3 is TGCGCCAGCAGCCGCCGCCCGGGACAGAGGGATGAGCAGTTCTTC.

V usage is TRBV27 and J usage is TRBJ2-1; 11 bases line up with TRBD2. Germline CDR1 is MNHEY and CDR2 is SMNVEV (reference sequence). Trimming at V came to 5 bases and at J to 5 bases, leaving 11 bases not matched to a gene. The CDR3 runs to 17 residues. The CDR3 here is CASSPPPGLAANNEQFF. The CDR3 nucleotides are TGTGCCAGCAGTCCCCCACCGGGACTAGCGGCCAACAATGAGCAGTTCTTC.

A few counts support this clone. The J gene is TRBJ2-5, the V gene TRBV7-2; 10 bases match TRBD2. The CDR3 totals 15 residues. Per germline, CDR1 SGHTA and CDR2 FQGNSA. The V and J ends lost 7 bases and 1 base, in that order; junction bases with no gene match: 6. The CDR3 DNA follows: TGTGCCAGCAAGCCGGGACTAGCGATCCAAGAGACCCAGTACTTC. Amino acid sequence: CASKPGLAIQETQYF.

The rearrangement joins TRBV4-2 to TRBJ2-7; D possibly corresponds to TRBD2 (6 bases). The CDR3 extends over 15 amino acids. Germline assignment: CDR1 LGHNA and CDR2 YNFKEQ. V was cut by 4 bases and J by 5 bases, with 18 bases left in between. Written as DNA, the CDR3 is TGTGCCAGCAGCCCGCCGGCGACTAGGGTCCACGAGCAGTACTTC. Translating it yields CASSPPATRVHEQYF.

Here the CDR3 DNA reads TGTGCCAGCAGGGGACAGGGTTTGCACTATGGCTACACCTTC. Translated: CASRGQGLHYGYTF. The rearrangement joins TRBV7-9 to TRBJ1-2; TRBD1 agrees at 9 bases. Germline V gives CDR1 SEHNR, CDR2 FQNEAQ (reference sequence). V lost 6 bases, J lost 3 bases, and 5 bases stayed unmatched. The CDR3 length is 14 residues.

This clone was counted between two and nine times. This sequence joins TRBV11-2 and TRBJ2-3; maybe TRBD2 (5 bases). CDR3 length equals 15 residues. The V and J ends lost 3 bases and 1 base respectively, with 11 bases between them. Germline values: CDR1 SGHAT, CDR2 FQNNGV. The CDR3 nucleotides are TGTGCCAGCAGCTTCGAGGGCCTCGGCACAGATACGCAGTATTTT. As protein: CASSFEGLGTDTQYF.

This chain joins TRBV10-3 and TRBJ2-7; 10 bases line up with TRBD1. Germline V lookup: CDR1 ENHRY, CDR2 SYGVKD. V gave up 3 bases and J gave up 4 bases; unmatched junction bases: 6. There are 15 residues in the CDR3. The CDR3 sequence is CAISDEGQGKYEQYF. The CDR3 region has the DNA TGTGCCATCAGTGATGAGGGACAGGGGAAATACGAGCAGTACTTC.

Here the CDR3 DNA reads TGTGCCAGCAGTTACGGGACAGGGCATGGTGAAGCTTTCTTT. It encodes CASSYGTGHGEAFF. The chain uses TRBV6-6 and TRBJ1-1, with 9 bases matching TRBD1. Germline CDR1 reads MNHNY; CDR2 reads SVGAGI (reference sequence). The CDR3 is made up of 14 amino acids. Germline trimming cut 2 bases from V and 7 bases from J; bases unmatched to any gene: 5.

V usage is TRBV12-5 and J usage is TRBJ1-6; TRBD1 is a possible D gene (5 bases). In germline, CDR1 is LGHNT, CDR2 FRNRAP. V lost 3 bases and J 1 base, leaving 10 bases between the germline ends. The CDR3 extends over 16 amino acids. CDR3 DNA: TGTGCTAGTGGTTTATCCGGGGGGTCCTATAATTCACCCCTCCACTTT. Translating it yields CASGLSGGSYNSPLHF.

V gene TRBV27 combines with J gene TRBJ2-2, with TRBD2 identical over 14 bases. Trimming cost V 5 bases and J 0 bases; bases outside gene matches: 8. CDR1 is MNHEY, CDR2 SMNVEV, per germline (reference sequence). This CDR3 comprises 19 residues. The CDR3 loop reads CASSPRTSGRYANTGELFF. In DNA, the CDR3 is TGTGCCAGCAGTCCCCGGACTAGCGGGAGGTACGCGAACACCGGGGAGCTGTTTTTT.

This rearrangement joins TRBV2 to TRBJ2-4, with D possibly matching TRBD2 (7 bases). CDR1 and CDR2 (germline): SNHLY, FYNNEI. V lost 1 base to trimming and J lost 0 bases, with 13 bases between them. The CDR3 covers 17 residues. CDR3: CASSEVGGAIAKNIQYF. The CDR3 DNA sequence: TGTGCCAGCAGTGAAGTTGGGGGGGCCATAGCCAAAAACATTCAGTACTTC.

The chain carries TRBV5-6 and TRBJ2-5, with D perhaps TRBD2 (5 bases). The V end was cut by 0 bases, the J end by 3 bases, with 15 bases between. Looked up from germline, CDR1 is SGHDT and CDR2 is YYEEEE. This CDR3 is built from 16 residues. The CDR3 is CASSLEGSAMEETQYF. CDR3 DNA sequence: TGTGCCAGCAGCTTGGAAGGTAGCGCTATGGAAGAGACCCAGTACTTC.

This clone occurred once. V usage is TRBV5-4 and J usage is TRBJ1-1, with TRBD1 identical over 11 bases. The CDR3 covers 14 residues. CDR1 SGHNT and CDR2 YYREEE come from the germline V gene (reference sequence). After removal of 4 bases from V and 6 bases from J, the junction contained 5 bases not matched to a gene. CDR3 in DNA: TGTGCCAGCAGCCCGGGACAGGGGGGCGCTGAAGCTTTCTTT. Its protein is CASSPGQGGAEAFF.

This clone has a handful of counts. V gene TRBV5-1 combines with J gene TRBJ1-2; D possibly corresponds to TRBD1 (5 bases). This CDR3 is 16 amino acids long. V was cut by 5 bases and J by 7 bases, with 24 bases left in between. Germline loops: CDR1 SGHRS, CDR2 YFSETQ. CDR3 sequence (DNA): TGCGCCAGCAGTACCCCTACCCCCGGGTCTCAGGGTGGCTACACCTTC. It encodes CASSTPTPGSQGGYTF.

The chain joins TRBV19 to TRBJ1-2; 10 positions match TRBD1. The CDR3 length is 18 residues. V lost 2 bases to trimming and J lost 2 bases; unmatched junction nucleotides: 11. Germline CDR1 LNHDA, CDR2 SQIVND (reference sequence). The CDR3 reads CASSITSVGTGVNYGYTF. Written as DNA, the CDR3 is TGTGCCAGTAGTATAACTAGCGTTGGGACAGGGGTCAACTATGGCTACACCTTC.

The chain recombines TRBV5-1 with TRBJ2-7; 8 bases line up with TRBD1. The CDR3 is 14 amino acids. CDR1 and CDR2 (germline): SGHRS, YFSETQ. J was trimmed by 2 bases and V by 6 bases; bases with no gene match: 7. As DNA, the CDR3 is TGCGCCAGCACCCCGGACAGGGTGGCCTACGAGCAGTACTTC. Its protein product is CASTPDRVAYEQYF.